The rows below give T cell receptor beta chains drawn from one sample of a study of identical twins. TCRdb redid the calling of the 5' RACE reads with MiXCR, one entry per CDR3 protein. The sample lists nearly 200,000 distinct CDR3 sequences; about a sixth were seen once. In addition, the sample was reused for a study of T cells expressing NK-cell markers.

Sequenced material: CD8+ T cells sorted from blood. Receptor source: a woman aged 18-29 years in good health. Both conserved end residues are part of each CDR3. Each record gives: V gene, D gene, J gene, clone size, CDR3 DNA, CDR3 protein. The D gene is left open where the match is weak. Only some rows state a clone size, as once, few, many or a class for expanded clones.

>TRBV14|.|TRBJ2-4|.
TGTGCCAGCAGCCCCGGAGTAGCCAAAAACATTCAGTACTTC
CASSPGVAKNIQYF
>TRBV5-6|.|TRBJ2-7|few
TGTGCCAGCAGACCGCAAGAGAACTACGAGCAGTACTTC
CASRPQENYEQYF
>TRBV6-6|.|TRBJ2-1|.
TGTGCCAGCAGTTATCTGGATAATGAGCAGTTCTTC
CASSYLDNEQFF
>TRBV9|TRBD2|TRBJ2-3|.
TGTGCCAGCAGCGCTAGCGGAGGCACAGATACGCAGTATTTT
CASSASGGTDTQYF
>TRBV5-5|.|TRBJ1-2|.
TGTGCCAGCAGCCATCCCGGACAAGACCATAACTATGGCTACACCTTC
CASSHPGQDHNYGYTF
>TRBV4-1|.|TRBJ1-1|few
TGCGCCAGCAGCCCGTGGTTCGGGACGTGGGACACTGAAGCTTTCTTT
CASSPWFGTWDTEAFF
>TRBV12-3/TRBV12-4|.|TRBJ1-1|.
TGTGCCAGCAGTGATGGACCAAACACTGAAGCTTTCTTT
CASSDGPNTEAFF
>TRBV5-1|.|TRBJ2-1|many
TGCGCCAGCAGCTTGGCCACGGGACTCGACGAGCAGTTCTTC
CASSLATGLDEQFF
>TRBV9|.|TRBJ2-5|.
TGTGCCAGCAGCGCCGGGACGATCCAAGAGACCCAGTACTTC
CASSAGTIQETQYF
>TRBV11-2|.|TRBJ2-3|.
TGTGCCAGCAGCTTAGAGGCGGCAGATACGCAGTATTTT
CASSLEAADTQYF
>TRBV4-3|TRBD2|TRBJ2-1|few
TGCGCCAGCAGCCAACGGGAGGTAGGACCGAATGAGCAGTTCTTC
CASSQREVGPNEQFF
>TRBV27|.|TRBJ2-6|few
TGTGCCAGCAGTTTGTGGGGTGGCAGCGACTCTGGGGCCAACGTCCTGACTTTC
CASSLWGGSDSGANVLTF
>TRBV9|.|TRBJ1-1|few
TGTGCCAGCAGCGAACAGGGTGTCTACACTGAAGCTTTCTTT
CASSEQGVYTEAFF
>TRBV6-1|TRBD2|TRBJ2-1|many
TGTGCCAGCAGTGTAGCGGGGTCCTACAATGAGCAGTTCTTC
CASSVAGSYNEQFF
>TRBV20-1|TRBD2|TRBJ2-5|few
TGCAGTGCTAGTTCTAGCGGGAGGAGTGGGGAGACCCAGTACTTC
CSASSSGRSGETQYF
>TRBV7-8|.|TRBJ1-5|few
TGTGCCAGCAGCTTAGGAATACAGGGCGGACAGCCCCAGCATTTT
CASSLGIQGGQPQHF
>TRBV27|.|TRBJ2-3|.
TGTGCCAGCAGGATTGGTGCTGGCGGCACAGATACGCAGTATTTT
CASRIGAGGTDTQYF
>TRBV5-4|.|TRBJ1-4|few
TGTGCCAGCAGCTTCGGGGCGGAGAATGAAAAACTGTTTTTT
CASSFGAENEKLFF
>TRBV9|.|TRBJ2-1|few
TGTGCCAGCAGCGGAGGACCCGACAATGAGCAGTTCTTC
CASSGGPDNEQFF
>TRBV3-1|.|TRBJ1-1|many
TGTGCCAGCAGCCGTGGGGGATGGTTCACTGAAGCTTTCTTT
CASSRGGWFTEAFF
>TRBV20-1|.|TRBJ2-1|few
TGCAGTGCTAGACGGGGGGCTCTAAGCTCCTACAATGAGCAGTTCTTC
CSARRGALSSYNEQFF
>TRBV14|.|TRBJ2-7|.
TGTGCCAGCAGCCAAGAGAGGGGTTGGTGGGAGCAGTACTTC
CASSQERGWWEQYF
>TRBV20-1|TRBD2|TRBJ2-5|.
TGCAGTGCCAGAGCGGGACTAGCGGGAGGAGAGACCCAGTACTTC
CSARAGLAGGETQYF
>TRBV28|.|TRBJ2-7|many
TGTGCCAGCAGTAACTCGACACTTCTTAATTACGAGCAGTACTTC
CASSNSTLLNYEQYF
>TRBV9|.|TRBJ2-1|.
TGTGCCAGCAGCGTAACCTCTCGCAATGAGCAGTTCTTC
CASSVTSRNEQFF
>TRBV7-6|.|TRBJ2-1|.
TGTGCCAGCAGCTTAGTAGGTGGGGGCCGCTACAATGAGCAGTTCTTC
CASSLVGGGRYNEQFF
>TRBV10-2|.|TRBJ2-7|many
TGCGCCAGCAGTGACTACGACGATCCTCCGGGCGAGCAGTACTTC
CASSDYDDPPGEQYF
>TRBV7-6|.|TRBJ2-1|few
TGTGCCAGCAGCCCGTACGACAGGTACAATGAGCAGTTCTTC
CASSPYDRYNEQFF